This T cell receptor (beta chain) was sequenced for a study of T cells after yellow fever vaccination (dated by TCRdb to about 2019). With respect to the entire study: The SMART-Seq v4 Ultra Low Input RNA kit was used to prepare libraries from fractions with low cell numbers. To follow T-cell clones before and after primary and booster YFV17D yellow fever vaccination, bulk TCR alpha and beta repertoires were sequenced over time. Two healthy male donors made up the cohort, one aged 18 to 29 years and the other aged 30 to 40 years. Blood samples were taken at several timepoints before and after primary and secondary immunization, and bulk PBMC replicates and cell subsets were isolated.

CDR1 and CDR2, looked up from the germline V gene, are SQVTM and ANQGSEA. Between the V and J ends, shortened by 7 bases and 3 bases respectively, the junction contains 11 bases. From the cysteine through the phenylalanine, the CDR3 covers 12 amino acids. The sequence is cut down to CDR3 DNA, 36 bases in frame from base 1. This clonotype was found a few times. The target of this receptor is not known. Within one base of it there is no much larger clone, and no base qualities were kept. TCR cDNA was synthesized by 5'RACE template switching, which introduced a universal primer site and unique molecular identifiers. Priming for cDNA synthesis came from both the TCR alpha and TCR beta constant segments. Two PCR steps were used to amplify libraries, with sample barcodes and sequencing adapters being added in the second step. Sequencing of libraries was done on Illumina HiSeq 2500 (2x100 bp) or NovaSeq (2x150 bp). In the original analysis: Reads were demultiplexed and collapsed into UMI consensus sequences with MIGEC, and V(D)J alignment was performed with MiXCR. Vaccine-responding clonotypes were identified with edgeR using replicate PBMC samples, with FDR below 0.01 and a log2 fold change above 5 up to day 15 being required. Each bulk clonotype received a CD4 or CD8 identity based on whether the sequenced CD4 or CD8 repertoire contained that clonotype at higher abundance. TCRdb reprocessing: public reads trimmed at Q25 with fastp, clones called with MiXCR, in-frame beta chains kept. Entries are consolidated by CDR3 protein sequence, retaining the most common genes and DNA. TCRdb's processing, not the study's, gives the V and J calls here. The sample table lists roughly 500,000 distinct CDR3 sequences, about 19% of them with a count of one. Approximately 14% of the sample is taken by the ten largest.

The treatment or condition label, as the study defines it: live attenuated yellow fever vaccine strain. At every blood-draw timepoint, two biological replicates of bulk PBMCs were collected. A standard Ficoll-Paque protocol was used to isolate PBMCs from peripheral blood. TriZol was used to extract RNA from bulk PBMCs, from CD4 and CD8 fractions, and from dextramer-positive and dextramer-negative fractions. General study outcomes and caveats: After the booster, most clones that had expanded after primary vaccination were detected again (nearly 98% of CD4 and 70% to 90% of CD8), suggesting broad maintenance of memory. The secondary T-cell response was weaker than the primary response but faster, peaking on day 5 instead of day 15. The study included only a couple of donors, which limits how far the findings can be generalized. Computational filtering was required because FACS-sorted repertoires could contain abundant contaminating clonotypes from the bulk population. A small fraction of clonotypes showed up in both the CD4 and CD8 compartments, probably as a result of convergent recombination.

This TCR was sampled from a man aged 30-40 years who received the YFV17D yellow fever vaccine. The V and J genes are TRBV29-1 and TRBJ2-3, with a tentative D call of TRBD1 or TRBD2, each matching 5 bases. This material consisted of PBMCs, taken 15 days after the yellow fever booster vaccination. The base sequence is TGCAGCGCCGAGGGACCAACAGATACGCAGTATTTT. Its protein is CSAEGPTDTQYF.